One and the same sample provided the 21 T cell receptor beta chains below, sequenced in a study of T cell responses to AZD1222 COVID-19 vaccine. The protocol was immunoSEQ multiplex PCR, while the TCRdb copy is restricted to in-frame clones and leaves out a portion. The sample has 40,000 to 50,000 clones, around 80% seen once. The sequenced sample was peripheral blood, obtained 28 days after the second AZD1222 dose. The receptors stem from an adult who received the AZD1222 COVID-19 vaccine.

The J gene is TRBJ1-1, the V gene TRBV13, with TRBD1 as a possible D gene (6 bases). This CDR3 region has 14 residues. With 5 bases removed from V and 1 base from J, the gap between germline ends came to 11 bases. Germline V CDR1 and CDR2: PRHDT, FYEKMQ (reference sequence). CDR3 nucleotides: TGTGCCAGCAGCCTTGGACAGTGGAACACTGAAGCTTTCTTT. It is translated as CASSLGQWNTEAFF.

V is TRBV5-1 and J is TRBJ2-7; either TRBD1 or TRBD2 may supply D (5 bases each). Germline V gives CDR1 SGHRS, CDR2 YFSETQ. Trimming cost V 6 bases and J 5 bases, with 12 bases left between them. The CDR3 loop spans 12 amino acids. Here the CDR3 reads CASTMRGDEQYF. DNA for the CDR3: TGCGCCAGCACGATGAGGGGTGACGAGCAGTACTTC. Based on the CDR3 plus reference TRBV5-1 and TRBJ2-7, the full variable domain is KAGVTQTPRYLIKTRGQQVTLSCSPISGHRSVSWYQQTPGQGLQFLFEYFSETQRNKGNFPGRFSGRQFSNSRSEMNVSTLELGDSALYLCASTMRGDEQYFGPGTRLTVT.

Here the CDR3 reads CASSLGRVREKLFF. CDR3 in DNA: TGCGCCAGCAGCTTGGGCCGGGTTCGGGAAAAACTGTTTTTT. This chain links TRBV5-1 with TRBJ1-4; D is unclear. V lost 0 bases, J lost 8 bases, and 11 bases lay in between. This CDR3 comprises 14 residues. The V gene's germline CDR1 is SGHRS and CDR2 YFSETQ.

V is TRBV6-5 and J is TRBJ1-3, with D perhaps matching TRBD1 (6 bases). The V gene's germline CDR1 is MNHEY and CDR2 SVGAGI. This CDR3 is 15 amino acids long. The ends were cut back, 4 bases at V and 4 bases at J, with 14 bases in the middle. This CDR3 reads CASSLQGSSGNTIYF. The CDR3 DNA follows: TGTGCCAGCAGTTTACAGGGTTCGTCCGGAAACACCATATATTTT.

V gene TRBV27 combines with J gene TRBJ2-3; D remains unclear. Per the germline V gene, CDR1 is MNHEY and CDR2 is SMNVEV (reference sequence). V was trimmed by 0 bases and J by 6 bases, leaving 13 bases between them. The length of the CDR3 is 15 residues. The CDR3 DNA reads as TGTGCCAGCAGTTTATCTCCCACCTATGTGGATACGCAGTATTTT. This translates into CASSLSPTYVDTQYF.

The V and J genes are TRBV27 and TRBJ1-6; 9 bases line up with TRBD1. This CDR3 is built from 15 residues. J was trimmed by 7 bases and V by 4 bases; bases with no gene match: 5. The V gene's germline CDR1 is MNHEY and CDR2 SMNVEV (reference sequence). CDR3 amino acids: CASSYGQGRNSPLHF. The CDR3 bases are TGTGCCAGCAGTTACGGACAGGGGAGAAATTCACCCCTCCACTTT.

V and J are TRBV11-2 and TRBJ1-5; D gene uncertain. This CDR3 region has 16 residues. V was trimmed by 2 bases and J by 0 bases, leaving 11 bases between them. Germline CDR1 and CDR2: SGHAT and FQNNGV. The DNA of the CDR3 is TGTGCCAGCAGCTTACTCACCGGTTATAGCAATCAGCCCCAGCATTTT. It codes for CASSLLTGYSNQPQHF.

This clone was recorded only once. CDR3 nucleotide sequence: TGTGCCAGAAGCCCTTCACGGACAGCGCTAAACTACGAGCAGTACTTC. This codes for CARSPSRTALNYEQYF. The V and J genes are TRBV7-5 and TRBJ2-7; the table's D gene call, TRBD1, was not cross checked with the DNA. TRBV7-5 is deemed a pseudogene. The length of the CDR3 is 16 residues.

This clone has a handful of counts. The V and J genes are TRBV6-2 or TRBV6-3 and TRBJ1-1; 9 nucleotides line up with TRBD1. This CDR3 contains 17 residues. With 5 bases clipped from V and 1 base from J, the junction kept 11 bases outside the gene matches. Looked up from germline, CDR1 is MNHEY and CDR2 is SVGEGT. CDR3: CASSRTTGGTKNTEAFF. CDR3 nucleotides: TGTGCCAGCAGTCGCACGACAGGGGGAACCAAGAACACTGAAGCTTTCTTT.

This chain's CDR3 is CASSFGRDYNSPLHF. The CDR3 coding sequence is TGTGCCAGCAGCTTTGGCAGGGATTATAATTCACCCCTCCACTTT. The chain recombines TRBV11-2 with TRBJ1-6, with D possibly TRBD1 on 5 matching bases. The V and J ends lost 3 bases and 4 bases respectively, with 10 bases between them. The CDR3 has 15 residues. Germline V gene sequence: CDR1 SGHAT, CDR2 FQNNGV.

As for this clone: The sample carries other DNA sequences with the same CDR3. The chain joins TRBV28 to TRBJ1-1, with D possibly being TRBD1 (6 bases). Between the trimmed V and J ends, which lost 8 bases and 6 bases, there was a span of 10 bases. Germline CDR1 is MDHEN and CDR2 is SYDVKM. The CDR3 is 11 amino acids. CDR3 protein: CASRGRPEAFF. The CDR3 nucleotides are TGTGCCAGCCGGGGGCGACCTGAAGCTTTCTTT.

Turning to this clone: A read error may account for a junction end that differs from germline. The gene calls are TRBV7-2 and TRBJ1-5; D ambiguous. The CDR3 is made up of 13 amino acids. Germline CDR1 reads SGHTA; CDR2 reads FQGNSA. The CDR3 nucleotides read TGTGCCAGCAGCTTCCTCGGTGGTCAGGCCCAGCATTTT. Its translation is CASSFLGGQAQHF.

The genes are TRBV28 and TRBJ1-2; D might be TRBD1 (5 bases). This CDR3 spans 14 amino acids. Germline values: CDR1 MDHEN, CDR2 SYDVKM. V was trimmed by 6 bases and J by 0 bases, leaving 11 bases between them. CDR3 sequence reads: CASSPGGANYGYTF. In nucleotides, the CDR3 is TGTGCCAGCAGCCCGGGGGGGGCTAACTATGGCTACACCTTC.

The V gene is TRBV19, the J gene TRBJ1-6; 8 nucleotides agree with TRBD1. CDR3 length equals 14 residues. CDR1 LNHDA and CDR2 SQIVND come from the germline V gene (reference sequence). Trimming cost V 3 bases and J 13 bases; bases outside gene matches: 8. The DNA for the CDR3 is TGTGCCAGTAGTATCGAGACAGGGGTTTCTCCCCTCCACTTT. Its protein product is CASSIETGVSPLHF.

The chain couples TRBV12-5 to TRBJ1-5; D not resolved. V was trimmed by 6 bases and J by 2 bases, leaving 11 bases between them. The V gene's germline CDR1 is LGHNT and CDR2 FRNRAP. The CDR3 sequence is 14 residues long. CDR3 nucleotides: TGTGCTAGTGGCTGGGGTGGCGGCAATCAGCCCCAGCATTTT. Encoded protein: CASGWGGGNQPQHF.

This clone appeared a few times. The chain is built from TRBV5-8 and TRBJ1-2; 8 bases align to TRBD1. With V trimmed by 0 bases and J by 4 bases, 8 bases remained unmatched. Germline V gene lookup returns CDR1 SGHTS and CDR2 YDEGEE. This CDR3 is 16 amino acids long. CDR3 sequence: CASSLGTGSSLYGYTF. The CDR3 DNA is TGTGCCAGCAGCTTGGGGACAGGGTCCTCCCTCTATGGCTACACCTTC.

The chain carries TRBV19 and TRBJ2-5; 7 nucleotides match TRBD1. This CDR3 comprises 13 residues. Trimming took 5 bases from V and 5 from J; bases not matched to a gene: 5. Germline V gene lookup returns CDR1 LNHDA and CDR2 SQIVND (reference sequence). DNA for the CDR3: TGTGCCAGTAGTCCTACAGGGGAGGAGACCCAGTACTTC. The encoded protein is CASSPTGEETQYF. Drawing the rest from reference TRBV19 and TRBJ2-5, the complete variable domain is DGGITQSPKYLFRKEGQNVTLSCEQNLNHDAMYWYRQDPGQGLRLIYYSQIVNDFQKGDIAEGYSVSREKKESFPLTVTSAQKNPTAFYLCASSPTGEETQYFGPGTRLLVL.

The V and J genes are TRBV11-2 and TRBJ1-3, with D tentatively TRBD1 (5 bases). CDR3 length: 15 amino acids. Germline-derived CDR1 and CDR2 are SGHAT and FQNNGV. Trimming stripped 1 base from V and 3 bases from J, with 10 bases between. CDR3 sequence (DNA): TGTGCCAGCAGCTTAGTTCGGGGGTTTGGAAACACCATATATTTT. It codes for CASSLVRGFGNTIYF.

About this clone: This sample also contains other DNA sequences that code for the same CDR3. The chain couples TRBV24-1 to TRBJ2-2, with D unresolved. The V end was cut by 0 bases, the J end by 5 bases, with 9 bases between. CDR3 size: 15 residues. Germline V gives CDR1 KGHDR, CDR2 SFDVKD. CDR3: CATSDLQDGTGELFF. For the CDR3, the DNA is TGTGCCACCAGTGATTTGCAGGACGGTACCGGGGAGCTGTTTTTT.

The CDR3 loop reads CASSLTSAEQFF. Written as DNA, the CDR3 is TGTGCCAGCAGCCTGACTAGCGCAGAGCAGTTCTTC. The chain uses TRBV3-1 (or the pseudogene TRBV3-2) and TRBJ2-1, with 8 bases matching TRBD2. Losses at the gene ends were 4 bases for V and 10 bases for J; bases not matched to a gene: 3. Germline lookup yields CDR1 LGHDT and CDR2 YNNKEL (reference sequence). This CDR3 is 12 amino acids long.

This clone is a singleton in its sample. This chain connects TRBV14 to TRBJ1-4; the D gene is possibly TRBD1 (6 bases). CDR1 and CDR2 from the germline V gene are SGHDN and FVKESK. The CDR3 runs 14 residues. V was clipped by 2 bases and J by 8 bases, with 12 bases between them. The CDR3: CASSQNAGAEKLFF. The CDR3 nucleotides are TGTGCCAGCAGCCAAAACGCGGGGGCCGAAAAACTGTTTTTT. Full variable domain (rest looked up from reference TRBV14 and TRBJ1-4): EAGVTQFPSHSVIEKGQTVTLRCDPISGHDNLYWYRRVMGKEIKFLLHFVKESKQDESGMPNNRFLAERTGGTYSTLKVQPAELEDSGVYFCASSQNAGAEKLFFGSGTQLSVL.